This T cell receptor (beta chain) emerged from a study of blood T cells in healthy people across ages. In regard to this clonotype: Antigen unknown.

Study observations and caveats: Because donor CMV status was unknown, expanded clonotype changes were possibly confounded.

It was with a sample-barcoded 5' primer and a J-beta primer mix that a second PCR of about 6 to 11 cycles was run. TCRdb reanalysed the 5' RACE reads using MiXCR and keeps one entry per CDR3 protein. The table includes approximately 770,000 distinct CDR3 sequences, about three fifths detected once. J gave up 2 bases and V 0 bases, and 3 bases lay outside the gene matches. CDR3 size: 17 residues. Germline V lookup: CDR1 SGHTA, CDR2 FQGNSA. The receptor's source is a man younger than 45 in good health. J is TRBJ2-6 and V is TRBV7-2; 8 bases match TRBD2. Source material: blood. This chain's CDR3 is CASSLALSGAGANVLTF. The DNA of the CDR3 is TGTGCCAGCAGCTTAGCGCTTAGCGGGGCTGGGGCCAACGTCCTGACTTTC.